This TCR beta chain is from a study of tissue T cells after allogeneic stem cell transplantation. Study-wide points: Anatomically similar tissues had similar TCR repertoires within each patient. This small cohort was clinically heterogeneous, and sampling depth was a limitation.

CDR3 length: 14 amino acids. Trimming pared 5 bases from V and 5 bases from J, leaving 15 bases between. The germline V gene encodes CDR1 LNHDA and CDR2 SQIVND (reference sequence). As for this clone: Antigen unknown.

Sequencing was performed with immunoSEQ multiplex PCR; in TCRdb, only in-frame clones are kept and a portion is missing. The table has about 4,700 clones, roughly two thirds seen once. Steroid-refractory graft-versus-host disease after allogeneic hematopoietic cell transplant qualified adults for prospective research-autopsy enrollment. Autopsy tissues spanned esophagus to rectum, liver, skin, and lymphoid organs including spleen. This sample comprised duodenal tissue, obtained at autopsy. This clonotype was obtained from a female patient aged 18 to 55 with steroid-refractory graft-versus-host disease after an allogeneic stem cell transplant. The graft donor may have contributed some T cells. This chain uses TRBV19 with TRBJ2-5; D is tentatively TRBD1 or TRBD2 (6 bases each). The CDR3, as DNA: TGTGCCAGTAGTTCAATGGGGGGCTGGGAGACCCAGTACTTC. Translated: CASSSMGGWETQYF.